Listed below are T cell receptor beta chains from one sample, sequenced in a study of T cells after yellow fever vaccination. From the 5' RACE reads, TCRdb called clonotypes with MiXCR, one entry per CDR3 protein. The table includes roughly 300,000 distinct CDR3 sequences, about 7.8% detected once. Sample: PBMCs, taken about 49 days after the first yellow fever vaccination. All receptors derive from a man younger than 30 who received the YFV17D yellow fever vaccine. CDR3s include the opening cysteine and the closing phenylalanine or tryptophan. D genes are given only for firm matches. Rows give clone size only sometimes, using once, few, many, or a class for an expanded clone.

size | D | J | V | CDR3 | DNA
- | - | TRBJ2-7 | TRBV10-3 | CAISELGQYEQYF | TGTGCCATCAGTGAACTCGGACAGTACGAGCAGTACTTC
few | - | TRBJ1-1 | TRBV5-1 | CASSLEGRGPEAFF | TGCGCCAGCAGCTTGGAGGGGCGTGGGCCTGAAGCTTTCTTT
- | - | TRBJ2-5 | TRBV5-1 | CASSLEGSSNGETQYF | TGCGCCAGCAGCTTGGAAGGTTCTAGTAATGGGGAGACCCAGTACTTC
- | TRBD2 | TRBJ2-3 | TRBV4-1 | CASSQDLLLAGSPRDTQYF | TGCGCCAGCAGCCAAGATCTCTTACTAGCGGGTTCTCCTCGGGATACGCAGTATTTT
- | - | TRBJ2-3 | TRBV20-1 | CSARVLPRAYVDTQYF | TGCAGTGCTAGAGTTCTCCCACGTGCGTATGTAGATACGCAGTATTTT
few | TRBD1 | TRBJ1-2 | TRBV5-1 | CASSITGTGSEGYGYTF | TGCGCCAGCAGCATCACCGGGACAGGGTCAGAGGGCTATGGCTACACCTTC
- | - | TRBJ1-6 | TRBV5-1 | CASSFSGQGDSPLHF | TGCGCCAGCAGCTTTTCGGGTCAGGGCGATTCACCCCTCCACTTT
- | - | TRBJ2-6 | TRBV12-1 | CASSYHFFSGANVLTF | TGTGCCAGCAGCTATCACTTCTTCTCTGGGGCCAACGTCCTGACTTTC
few | TRBD2 | TRBJ2-7 | TRBV5-1 | CASSLGPSGREQYF | TGCGCCAGCAGCTTGGGACCCAGCGGGAGGGAGCAGTACTTC
few | - | TRBJ2-1 | TRBV5-1 | CASSFDNRWNEQFF | TGCGCCAGCAGCTTTGATAACAGGTGGAATGAGCAGTTCTTC
- | - | TRBJ2-6 | TRBV27 | CASSFGFAGANVLTF | TGTGCCAGCAGTTTCGGATTCGCCGGGGCCAACGTCCTGACTTTC
- | TRBD1 | TRBJ1-2 | TRBV7-2 | CASSLAIAGGNYGYTF | TGTGCCAGCAGCTTAGCCATAGCAGGGGGCAACTATGGCTACACCTTC
many | - | TRBJ2-5 | TRBV3-1 | CASSQVGGPKDQYF | TGTGCCAGCAGCCAAGTGGGGGGCCCAAAGGACCAGTACTTC
many | - | TRBJ2-2 | TRBV12-3/TRBV12-4 | CASSFGSHTGELFF | TGTGCCAGCAGTTTCGGGTCTCACACCGGGGAGCTGTTTTTT
once | - | TRBJ2-6 | TRBV2 | CASSRQFRSGANVLTF | TGTGCCAGCAGTCGACAGTTTCGGTCTGGGGCCAACGTCCTGACTTTC
many | - | TRBJ2-3 | TRBV5-5 | CASSWRGLAWSDTQYF | TGTGCCAGCAGCTGGAGGGGCCTAGCGTGGTCAGATACGCAGTATTTT
- | TRBD1 | TRBJ1-2 | TRBV5-4 | CASSFGQGRGYTF | TGTGCCAGCAGCTTCGGACAGGGCCGCGGCTACACCTTC